A single sample is the source of the 4 T cell receptor beta chains below, sequenced in a study of regulatory T cells in long-lasting Graves disease. Time point noted: persistent/refractory GD, antithyroid drugs over 5 years with positive TRAb. PBMC RNA was the source of the TCR library. iRepertoire HTBI primers and Arm-PCR of CDR3 regions built TCR beta libraries. TCRdb used MiXCR to reprocess the multiplex PCR reads, holding one entry per CDR3 protein. This table has some 420,000 distinct CDR3 sequences, about 20% appearing once. The sample consisted of peripheral blood mononuclear cells (PBMCs), taken when the disease was refractory, from a patient treated with antithyroid drugs. The origin of the receptors is a female donor with Graves disease.

This clonotype was seen more than once but under ten times. The chain employs TRBV18 and TRBJ2-4; TRBD1 is a possible D gene (5 bases). CDR3 size: 16 residues. Per the germline V gene, CDR1 is KGHSH and CDR2 is LQKENI. Between the trimmed V and J ends, which lost 5 bases and 1 base, there was a span of 15 bases. The CDR3: CASSRWGTTAKNIQYF. The CDR3 DNA reads TGTGCCAGCTCAAGGTGGGGCACTACGGCCAAAAACATTCAGTACTTC.

This clonotype was seen repeatedly, ten times or more. The chain is built from TRBV11-2 and TRBJ1-1; tentative D call: TRBD1 (5 bases). This CDR3 region has 13 residues. Between the trimmed V and J ends, which lost 5 bases and 2 bases, there was a span of 9 bases. CDR1 and CDR2 from the germline V gene are SGHAT and FQNNGV. The DNA for the CDR3 is TGTGCCAGCAGCCCTGGACATAACACTGAAGCTTTCTTT. It translates to CASSPGHNTEAFF.

The sample holds many counts of this clonotype. The chain is built from TRBV15 and TRBJ2-7; 8 bases align to TRBD2. J gave up 6 bases and V 6 bases, and 13 bases lay outside the gene matches. Germline CDR1 is LNHNV and CDR2 is YYDKDF (reference sequence). The CDR3 is made up of 15 amino acids. CDR3 nucleotide sequence: TGTGCCACCAGTGGGTATGAAGCGGGAGTGGTCGAGCAGTACTTC. This gives the protein CATSGYEAGVVEQYF.

The V and J genes are TRBV7-9 and TRBJ2-5; D is ambiguous. CDR3 length equals 17 residues. Between the trimmed V and J ends, which lost 2 bases and 0 bases, there was a span of 16 bases. Germline V gives CDR1 SEHNR, CDR2 FQNEAQ (reference sequence). CDR3 protein: CASSLNRVFNYQETQYF. CDR3 bases: TGTGCCAGCAGCTTAAATCGAGTCTTCAACTACCAAGAGACCCAGTACTTC.